This T cell receptor beta chain appears in the sequencing data of a study of CD8+ T cells in alopecia areata. Study overall: Each day, treated patients took oral tofacitinib twice, at 5 to 10 mg per dose.

In its sample, this clone was seen once. Its antigen is currently unknown. Following extraction, RNA underwent reverse transcription to cDNA, which served as the sequencing template. The data were produced by immunoSEQ multiplex PCR, yet TCRdb's version contains in-frame clones alone and is incomplete. The top ten clones hold over 8.5% of a sample with approximately 100,000 clones, 70% to 90% of them seen once. Whole-study findings and limits: The study found that many expanded lesional clones persisted in scalp and blood during tofacitinib. Mice showed TCR sharing more clearly than patients did, possibly owing to HLA.

Treatment: oral pan-JAK inhibitor, 5-10 mg twice daily. As part of sample collection, lesional scalp punch biopsies and peripheral blood were taken from alopecia areata patients. V dropped 4 bases and J dropped 10; count of bases not matched to a gene: 8. Germline lookup yields CDR1 SQVTM and CDR2 ANQGSEA. The length of the CDR3 is 13 residues. The receptor's source is a human donor with alopecia areata. Source: CD8+ T cells sorted from blood, taken between weeks 30 and 35, from a patient treated with tofacitinib. V and J are TRBV29-1 and TRBJ2-1; TRBD1 matches at 9 bases. For the CDR3, the DNA is TGCAGCGTTGTGGACAGGGGCCGATCGGAGCAGTTCTTC. It yields the protein CSVVDRGRSEQFF.